This T cell receptor beta chain is from a study of blood T cell repertoires in COVID-19. As processed by the authors: From reference gene primer amplification, estimates of nucleated cell counts were derived. Libraries were prepared by immunoSEQ multiplex PCR; TCRdb keeps only in-frame clonotypes and omits some of them. The V and J calls and clone size were taken over from that table, and D and trimming were inferred from the DNA. Here the sample spans 200,000 to 300,000 clones, more than 75% being singletons. Each recovered donor of Cohort 3 presented with two negative PCRs, clearance, or symptom resolution. Germline V CDR1 and CDR2: KGHSH, LQKENI. V lost 6 bases and J 8 bases, leaving 22 bases between the germline ends. The CDR3 totals 15 residues.

The clonotype was recovered from a woman under 30 who had recovered from COVID-19. Sequenced input: PBMCs or T cells enriched from blood (not recorded which). This rearrangement joins TRBV18 to TRBJ1-2; a weak D match, TRBD1 (5 bases). For the CDR3, the DNA is TGTGCCAGCTCTCCAACCGGGACGGGACTCAAAGGCTACACCTTC. The encoded protein is CASSPTGTGLKGYTF.